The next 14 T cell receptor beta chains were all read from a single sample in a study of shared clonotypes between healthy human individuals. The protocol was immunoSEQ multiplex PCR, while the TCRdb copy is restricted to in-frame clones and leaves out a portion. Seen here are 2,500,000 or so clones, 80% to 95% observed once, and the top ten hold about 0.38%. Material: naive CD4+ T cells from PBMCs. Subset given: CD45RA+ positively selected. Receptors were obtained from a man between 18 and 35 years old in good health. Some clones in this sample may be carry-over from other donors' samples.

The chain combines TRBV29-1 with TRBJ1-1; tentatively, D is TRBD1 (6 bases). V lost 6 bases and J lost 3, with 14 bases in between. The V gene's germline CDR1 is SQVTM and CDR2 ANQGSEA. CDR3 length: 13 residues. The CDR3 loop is CSVLNGQYTEAFF. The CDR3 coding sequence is TGCAGCGTACTCAATGGACAGTACACTGAAGCTTTCTTT.

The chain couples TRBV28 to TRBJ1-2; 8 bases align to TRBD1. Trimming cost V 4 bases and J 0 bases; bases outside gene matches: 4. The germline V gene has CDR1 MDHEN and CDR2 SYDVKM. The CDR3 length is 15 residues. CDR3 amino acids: CASSSTGVANYGYTF. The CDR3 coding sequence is TGTGCCAGCAGTTCGACAGGGGTAGCTAACTATGGCTACACCTTC.

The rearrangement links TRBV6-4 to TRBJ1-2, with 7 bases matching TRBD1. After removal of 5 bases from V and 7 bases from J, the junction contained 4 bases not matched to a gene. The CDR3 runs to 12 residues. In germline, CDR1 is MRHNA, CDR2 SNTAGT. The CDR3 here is CASSSAGGGYTF. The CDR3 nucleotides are TGTGCCAGCAGTTCCGCAGGGGGTGGCTACACCTTC.

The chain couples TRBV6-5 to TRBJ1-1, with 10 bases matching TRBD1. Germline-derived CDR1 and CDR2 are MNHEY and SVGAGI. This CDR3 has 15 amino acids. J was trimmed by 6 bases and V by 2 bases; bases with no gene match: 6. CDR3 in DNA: TGTGCCAGCAGTTACGGGACAGGGGTTCGGGCTGAAGCTTTCTTT. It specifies CASSYGTGVRAEAFF.

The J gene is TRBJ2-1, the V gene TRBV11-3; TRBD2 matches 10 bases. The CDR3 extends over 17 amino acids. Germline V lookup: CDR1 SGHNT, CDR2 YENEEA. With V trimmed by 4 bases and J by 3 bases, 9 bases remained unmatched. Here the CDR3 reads CASSSGPGTSDYNEQFF. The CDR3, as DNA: TGTGCCAGCAGCTCGGGCCCGGGGACTAGCGACTACAATGAGCAGTTCTTC.

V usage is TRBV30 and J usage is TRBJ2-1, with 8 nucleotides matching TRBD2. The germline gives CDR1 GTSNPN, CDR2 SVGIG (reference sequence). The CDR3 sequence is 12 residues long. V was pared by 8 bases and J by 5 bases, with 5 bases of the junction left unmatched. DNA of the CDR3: TGTGCCAGTAGCGGGGTGGACAATGAGCAGTTCTTC. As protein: CASSGVDNEQFF.

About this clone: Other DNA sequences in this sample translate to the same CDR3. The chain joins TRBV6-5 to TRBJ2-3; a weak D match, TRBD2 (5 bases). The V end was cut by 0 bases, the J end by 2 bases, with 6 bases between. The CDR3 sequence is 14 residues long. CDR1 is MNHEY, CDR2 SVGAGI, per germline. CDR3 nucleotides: TGTGCCAGCAGTTACTCTCTAGCCACAGATACGCAGTATTTT. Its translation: CASSYSLATDTQYF.

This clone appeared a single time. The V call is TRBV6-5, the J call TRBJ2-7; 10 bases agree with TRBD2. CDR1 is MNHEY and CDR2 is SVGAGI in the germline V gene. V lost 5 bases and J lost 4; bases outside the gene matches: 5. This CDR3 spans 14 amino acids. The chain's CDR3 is CASSASGSRYEQYF. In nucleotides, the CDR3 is TGTGCCAGCAGTGCTAGCGGGAGTAGGTACGAGCAGTACTTC.

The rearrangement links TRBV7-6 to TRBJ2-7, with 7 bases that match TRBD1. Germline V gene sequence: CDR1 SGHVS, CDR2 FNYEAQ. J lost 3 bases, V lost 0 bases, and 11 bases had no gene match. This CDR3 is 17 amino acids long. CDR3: CASSLATGTEVLYEQYF. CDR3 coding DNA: TGTGCCAGCAGCTTAGCTACCGGGACAGAAGTCCTCTACGAGCAGTACTTC.

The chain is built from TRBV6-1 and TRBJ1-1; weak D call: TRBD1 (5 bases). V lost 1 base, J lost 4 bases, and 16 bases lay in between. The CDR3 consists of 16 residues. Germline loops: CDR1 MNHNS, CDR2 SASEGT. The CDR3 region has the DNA TGTGCCAGCAGTGAAGGTCCCCCTGGGGGAGGCACTGAAGCTTTCTTT. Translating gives CASSEGPPGGGTEAFF.

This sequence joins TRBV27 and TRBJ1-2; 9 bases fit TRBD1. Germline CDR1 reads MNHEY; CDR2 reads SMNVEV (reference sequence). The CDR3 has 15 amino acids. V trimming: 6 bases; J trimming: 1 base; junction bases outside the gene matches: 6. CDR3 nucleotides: TGTGCCAGCAGAAGGGACAGGGAGGGTAACTATGGCTACACCTTC. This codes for CASRRDREGNYGYTF.

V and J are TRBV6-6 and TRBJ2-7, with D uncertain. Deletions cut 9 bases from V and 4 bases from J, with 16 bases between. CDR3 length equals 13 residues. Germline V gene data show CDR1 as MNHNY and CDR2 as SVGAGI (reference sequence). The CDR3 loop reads CASTFPGKYEQYF. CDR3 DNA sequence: TGTGCCAGTACCTTCCCGGGCAAATACGAGCAGTACTTC.

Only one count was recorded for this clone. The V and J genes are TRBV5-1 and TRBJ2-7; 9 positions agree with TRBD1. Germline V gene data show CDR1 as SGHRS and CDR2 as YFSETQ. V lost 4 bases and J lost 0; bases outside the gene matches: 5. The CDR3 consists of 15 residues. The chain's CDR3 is CASSRGQGFSYEQYF. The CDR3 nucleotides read TGCGCCAGCAGCCGAGGACAGGGGTTCTCCTACGAGCAGTACTTC.

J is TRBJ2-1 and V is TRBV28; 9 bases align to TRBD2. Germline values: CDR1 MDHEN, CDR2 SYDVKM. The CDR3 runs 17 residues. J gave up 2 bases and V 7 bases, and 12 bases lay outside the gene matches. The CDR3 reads CASTSFGGRGAYNEQFF. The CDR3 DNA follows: TGTGCCAGCACCTCCTTCGGCGGGAGGGGGGCCTACAATGAGCAGTTCTTC.